This T cell receptor beta chain was sequenced in a study of B cell selection in AIRE deficiency. The study, taken as a whole, reports: Of around 3,700 shared Treg TCRbeta sequences, 31.6% were healthy-donor-only and around 8.6% patient-only.

Regulatory T cells were sorted as CD4+CD25hiCD127low/negative cells. Germline CDR1 SGHNT, CDR2 YYREEE (reference sequence). V gave up 1 base and J gave up 0 bases; unmatched junction bases: 6. This CDR3 has 18 amino acids. On this clone: The antigen is undetermined.

Produced via immunoSEQ multiplex PCR; TCRdb's table is partial and in-frame only. The table has tens of thousands of clones, 92% seen once. Material: CD4+CD25+ Tregs sorted from PBMCs. The TCR was taken from a human donor in good health. This chain connects TRBV5-4 to TRBJ2-2; TRBD1 aligns across 10 bases. Here the CDR3 DNA reads TGTGCCAGCAGCTTGTTGGGACAGGGGTTCGCGAACACCGGGGAGCTGTTTTTT. Its protein is CASSLLGQGFANTGELFF.